This TCR beta chain was sequenced for a study of CD4+ T cells in melanoma. Study-wide points: A reported correlation linked neoantigen-specific CD4+ T cells to CD8+, macrophage and B cell function. In melanoma, neoantigen-specific CD4+ T cells reportedly differed in differentiation state.

As concerns this clone: Its antigen is as yet unknown.

Profiled with immunoSEQ multiplex PCR; TCRdb holds only in-frame clones, not every one. The data contain 9,000 to 10,000 clones, about 78% of them singletons. Per the germline V gene, CDR1 is SQVTM and CDR2 is ANQGSEA. V shed 1 base, J shed 1 base, and the junction held 8 bases outside the gene matches. The CDR3 has 18 residues. Sequencing used tumor tissue. The chain couples TRBV29-1 to TRBJ2-4, with TRBD2 matching over 12 bases. The TCR sequence derives from a human donor with melanoma. As DNA, the CDR3 is TGCAGCGTTGAAGCCCTAGCGGGGGGGCTTTGGGCCAAAAACATTCAGTACTTC. Translation gives CSVEALAGGLWAKNIQYF.